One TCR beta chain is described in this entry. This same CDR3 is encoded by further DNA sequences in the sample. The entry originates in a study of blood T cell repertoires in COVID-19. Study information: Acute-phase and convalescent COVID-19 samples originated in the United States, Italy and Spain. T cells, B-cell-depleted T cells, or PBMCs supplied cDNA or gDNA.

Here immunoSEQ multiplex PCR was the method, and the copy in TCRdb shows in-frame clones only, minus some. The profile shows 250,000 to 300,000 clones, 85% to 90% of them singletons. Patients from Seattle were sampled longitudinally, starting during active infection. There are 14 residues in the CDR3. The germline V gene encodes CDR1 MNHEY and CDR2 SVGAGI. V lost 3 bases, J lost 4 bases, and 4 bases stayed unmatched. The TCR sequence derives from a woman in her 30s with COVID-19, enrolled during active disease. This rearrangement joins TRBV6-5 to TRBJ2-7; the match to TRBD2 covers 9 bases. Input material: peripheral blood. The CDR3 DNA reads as TGTGCCAGCAGTTATGGTAGCGGGAGTTACGAGCAGTACTTC. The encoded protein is CASSYGSGSYEQYF.